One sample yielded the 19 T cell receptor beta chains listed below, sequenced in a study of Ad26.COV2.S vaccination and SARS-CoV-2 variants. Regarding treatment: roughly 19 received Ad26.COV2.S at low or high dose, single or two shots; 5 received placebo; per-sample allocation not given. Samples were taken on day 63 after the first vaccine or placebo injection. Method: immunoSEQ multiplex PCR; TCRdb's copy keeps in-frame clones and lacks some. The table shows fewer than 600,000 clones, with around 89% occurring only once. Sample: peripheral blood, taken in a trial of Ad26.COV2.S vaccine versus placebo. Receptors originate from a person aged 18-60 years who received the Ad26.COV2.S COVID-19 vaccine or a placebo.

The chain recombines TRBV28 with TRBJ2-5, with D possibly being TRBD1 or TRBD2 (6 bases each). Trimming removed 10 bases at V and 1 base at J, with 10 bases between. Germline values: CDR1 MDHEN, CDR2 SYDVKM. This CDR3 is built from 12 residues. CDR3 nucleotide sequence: TGTGCCACCAGGGGAGGCCAAGAGACCCAGTACTTC. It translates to CATRGGQETQYF.

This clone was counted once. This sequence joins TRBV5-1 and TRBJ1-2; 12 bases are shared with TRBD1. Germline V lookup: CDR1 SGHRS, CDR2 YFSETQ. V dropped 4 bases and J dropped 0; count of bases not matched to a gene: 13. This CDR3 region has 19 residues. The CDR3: CASSPSPPGQGATNYGYTF. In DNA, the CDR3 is TGCGCCAGCAGCCCCTCCCCTCCGGGACAGGGGGCGACTAACTATGGCTACACCTTC.

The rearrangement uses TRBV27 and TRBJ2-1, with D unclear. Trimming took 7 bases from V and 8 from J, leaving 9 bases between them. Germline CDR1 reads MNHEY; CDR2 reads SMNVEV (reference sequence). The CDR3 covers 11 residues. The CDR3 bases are TGTGCCAGCACCTCGGTGGATGAGCAGTTCTTC. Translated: CASTSVDEQFF.

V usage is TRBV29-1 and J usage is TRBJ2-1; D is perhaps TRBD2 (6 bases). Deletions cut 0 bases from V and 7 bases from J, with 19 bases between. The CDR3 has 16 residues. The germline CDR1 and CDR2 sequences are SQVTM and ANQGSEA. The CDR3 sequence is CSVEDQGGSSVNEQFF. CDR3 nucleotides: TGCAGCGTTGAAGATCAAGGAGGGAGTTCTGTAAATGAGCAGTTCTTC.

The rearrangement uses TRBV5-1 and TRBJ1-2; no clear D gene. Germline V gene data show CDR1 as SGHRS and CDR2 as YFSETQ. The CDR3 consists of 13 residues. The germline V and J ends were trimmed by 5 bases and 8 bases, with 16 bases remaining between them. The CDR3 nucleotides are TGCGCCAGCAGTATCCGGGAGACGAGGGGCTACACCTTC. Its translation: CASSIRETRGYTF.

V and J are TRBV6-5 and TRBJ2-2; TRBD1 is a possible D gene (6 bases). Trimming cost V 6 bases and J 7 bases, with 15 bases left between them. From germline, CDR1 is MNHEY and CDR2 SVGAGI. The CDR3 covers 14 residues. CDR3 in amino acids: CASSSYRAGGELFF. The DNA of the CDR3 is TGTGCCAGCAGCTCATACAGGGCTGGCGGGGAGCTGTTTTTT.

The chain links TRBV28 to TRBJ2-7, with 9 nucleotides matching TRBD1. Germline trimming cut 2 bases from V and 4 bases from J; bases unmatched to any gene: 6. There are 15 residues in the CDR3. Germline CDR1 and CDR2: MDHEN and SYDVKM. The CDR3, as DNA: TGTGCCAGCAGTTTAATGGGACAGGGAGGATACGAGCAGTACTTC. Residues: CASSLMGQGGYEQYF.

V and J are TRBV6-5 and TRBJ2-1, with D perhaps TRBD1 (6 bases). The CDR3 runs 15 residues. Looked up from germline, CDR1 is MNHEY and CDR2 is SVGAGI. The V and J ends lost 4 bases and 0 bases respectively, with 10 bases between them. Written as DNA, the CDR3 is TGTGCCAGCAGTTCCGGGACAAGCTCCTACAATGAGCAGTTCTTC. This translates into CASSSGTSSYNEQFF.

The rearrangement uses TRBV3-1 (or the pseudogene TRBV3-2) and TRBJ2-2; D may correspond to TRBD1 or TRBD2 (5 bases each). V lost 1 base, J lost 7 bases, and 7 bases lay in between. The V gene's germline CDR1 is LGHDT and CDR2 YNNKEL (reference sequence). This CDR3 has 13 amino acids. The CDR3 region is CASSQGDRGELFF. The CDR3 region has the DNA TGTGCCAGCAGCCAAGGGGACCGCGGGGAGCTGTTTTTT.

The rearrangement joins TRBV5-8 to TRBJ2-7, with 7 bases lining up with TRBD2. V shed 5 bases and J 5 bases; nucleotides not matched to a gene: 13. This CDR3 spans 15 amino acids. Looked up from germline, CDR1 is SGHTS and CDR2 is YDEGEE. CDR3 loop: CASRQVGGKADEQYF. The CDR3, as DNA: TGTGCCAGCAGACAGGTGGGGGGGAAGGCCGACGAGCAGTACTTC.

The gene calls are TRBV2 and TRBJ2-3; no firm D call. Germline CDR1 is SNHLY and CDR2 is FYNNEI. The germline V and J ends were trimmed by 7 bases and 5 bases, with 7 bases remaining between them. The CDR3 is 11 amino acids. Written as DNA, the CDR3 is TGTGCCAGCAACCCGAGAGATACGCAGTATTTT. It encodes CASNPRDTQYF.

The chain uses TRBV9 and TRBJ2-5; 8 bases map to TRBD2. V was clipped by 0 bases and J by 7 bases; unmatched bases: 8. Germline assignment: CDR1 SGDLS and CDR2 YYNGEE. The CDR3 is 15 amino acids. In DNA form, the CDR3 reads TGTGCCAGCAGCGTAGGGGCGGGAGGAGGCGGGACCCAGTACTTC. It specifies CASSVGAGGGGTQYF.

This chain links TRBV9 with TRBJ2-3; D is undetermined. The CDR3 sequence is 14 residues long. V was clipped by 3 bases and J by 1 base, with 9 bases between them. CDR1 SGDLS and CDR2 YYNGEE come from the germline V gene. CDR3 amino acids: CASSGGWGTDTQYF. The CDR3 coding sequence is TGTGCCAGCAGCGGTGGGTGGGGCACAGATACGCAGTATTTT.

The CDR3 DNA reads as TGTGCCAGCAGCTTAGCGGGTTTGGGGCGGCTAGAAAAACTGTTTTTT. It is translated as CASSLAGLGRLEKLFF. This rearrangement joins TRBV7-2 to TRBJ1-4; D is possibly TRBD1 (5 bases). CDR1 and CDR2 from the germline V gene are SGHTA and FQGNSA. CDR3 length: 16 amino acids. The germline V and J ends were trimmed by 0 bases and 8 bases, with 16 bases remaining between them.

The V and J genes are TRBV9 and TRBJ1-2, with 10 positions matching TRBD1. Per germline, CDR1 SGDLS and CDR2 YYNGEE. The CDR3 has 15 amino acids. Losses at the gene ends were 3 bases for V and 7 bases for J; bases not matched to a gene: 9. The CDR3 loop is CASSAWDRGEGGYTF. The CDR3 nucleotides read TGTGCCAGCAGCGCTTGGGACAGGGGAGAAGGTGGCTACACCTTC.

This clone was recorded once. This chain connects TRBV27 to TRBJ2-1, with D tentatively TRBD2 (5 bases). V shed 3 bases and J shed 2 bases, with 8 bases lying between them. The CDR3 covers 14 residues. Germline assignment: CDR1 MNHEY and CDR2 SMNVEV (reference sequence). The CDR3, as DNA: TGTGCCAGCAGTTTTGCCGGGACCTACAATGAGCAGTTCTTC. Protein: CASSFAGTYNEQFF.

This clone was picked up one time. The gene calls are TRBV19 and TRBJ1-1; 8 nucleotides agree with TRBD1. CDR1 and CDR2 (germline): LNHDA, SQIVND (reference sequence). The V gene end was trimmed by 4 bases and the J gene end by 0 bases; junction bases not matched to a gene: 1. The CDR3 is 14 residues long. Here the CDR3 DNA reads TGTGCCAGTAGTAGGGACAGGCTGAACACTGAAGCTTTCTTT. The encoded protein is CASSRDRLNTEAFF.

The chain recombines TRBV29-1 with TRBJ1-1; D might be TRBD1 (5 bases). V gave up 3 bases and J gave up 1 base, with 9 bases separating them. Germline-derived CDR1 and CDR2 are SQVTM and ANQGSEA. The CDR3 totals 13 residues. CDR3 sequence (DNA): TGCAGCGTTGAGGGGACGGCGAACACTGAAGCTTTCTTT. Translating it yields CSVEGTANTEAFF.

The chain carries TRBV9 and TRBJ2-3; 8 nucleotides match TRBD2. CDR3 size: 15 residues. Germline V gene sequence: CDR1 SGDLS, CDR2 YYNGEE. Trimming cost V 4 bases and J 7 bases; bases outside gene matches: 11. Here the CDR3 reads CASSPRGTSEYTQYF. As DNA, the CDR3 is TGTGCCAGCAGCCCTCGTGGGACTAGTGAATATACGCAGTATTTT.